This T cell receptor beta chain was recovered during a study of blood T cell repertoires in COVID-19. Study-level information: Samples taken during acute and convalescent COVID-19 were collected in the United States, Italy and Spain. PBMCs, B-cell-depleted T cells, or T cells provided the cDNA or gDNA that made up the material.

Methods used by the authors: Nucleated cell counts were estimated from reference gene primer amplification. Repertoires were generated with immunoSEQ multiplex PCR, while TCRdb's copy carries only in-frame clones and drops some. V, J and clone size derive from that table, while D and trimming were established from the DNA sequence. Of about 220,000 clones listed, 80% to 90% are singletons. CDR3 length: 15 amino acids. Germline CDR1 SNHLY, CDR2 FYNNEI. V lost 4 bases to trimming and J lost 12 bases; unmatched junction nucleotides: 12. The gene calls are TRBV2 and TRBJ2-1, with 10 bases that match TRBD1. Material for sequencing was peripheral blood. This TCR came from a middle-aged man with acute or convalescent COVID-19. CDR3 bases: TGTGCCAGCAGTGCTTCCGGGACAGGGGTTACCGGGCAGTTCTTC. Its protein is CASSASGTGVTGQFF. The whole variable domain, filled in from reference TRBV2 and TRBJ2-1, reads EPEVTQTPSHQVTQMGQEVILRCVPISNHLYFYWYRQILGQKVEFLVSFYNNEISEKSEIFDDQFSVERPDGSNFTLKIRSTKLEDSAMYFCASSASGTGVTGQFFGPGTRLTVL.